Listed here are 12 T cell receptor beta chains from one sample, sequenced in a study of blood T cell repertoires in COVID-19. This table comes from immunoSEQ multiplex PCR, and its TCRdb copy is limited to in-frame clones, with some not included. The sample records about 240,000 clones, 87% being singletons. Sequenced: PBMCs or T cells enriched from blood (not recorded which). These receptors were taken from a woman between 25 and 40 years old with acute COVID-19.

This chain links TRBV3-1 (or the pseudogene TRBV3-2) with TRBJ1-5; D is possibly TRBD1 (5 bases). V lost 4 bases and J lost 7, with 11 bases in between. There are 13 residues in the CDR3. CDR1 LGHDT and CDR2 YNNKEL come from the germline V gene (reference sequence). The CDR3, as DNA: TGTGCCAGCAGCCGGGGGGGGAGACAGCCCCAGCATTTT. This sequence encodes CASSRGGRQPQHF.

The chain couples TRBV5-1 to TRBJ2-7; unclear D gene. V lost 0 bases, J lost 3 bases, and 7 bases lay in between. The CDR3 is made up of 13 amino acids. The germline V gene encodes CDR1 SGHRS and CDR2 YFSETQ. For the CDR3, the DNA is TGCGCCAGCAGCTTGGCCGCAGACTACGAGCAGTACTTC. Protein product: CASSLAADYEQYF.

V and J are TRBV19 and TRBJ1-2; possibly TRBD1 for D (6 bases). The CDR3 covers 16 residues. Trimming cost V 3 bases and J 4 bases, with 18 bases left between them. Germline values: CDR1 LNHDA, CDR2 SQIVND (reference sequence). As DNA, the CDR3 is TGTGCCAGTAGTATGTGGGCGGGGGGGCCGGTCTATGGCTACACCTTC. Translated: CASSMWAGGPVYGYTF.

This clone was observed once. The chain is built from TRBV7-2 and TRBJ2-3; D perhaps matches TRBD2 (7 bases). The germline V and J ends were trimmed by 1 base and 2 bases, with 13 bases remaining between them. CDR3 length equals 16 residues. CDR1 is SGHTA and CDR2 is FQGNSA in the germline V gene. CDR3 amino acids: CASSLDTGRDTDTQYF. The CDR3 DNA is TGTGCCAGCAGCTTAGATACAGGGAGGGACACAGATACGCAGTATTTT.

This CDR3 is CASSYSGTKAFF. The CDR3 DNA follows: TGTGCCAGCAGTTACTCGGGGACTAAAGCTTTCTTT. The chain links TRBV6-5 to TRBJ1-1, with TRBD1 as a possible D gene (5 bases). Germline CDR1 is MNHEY and CDR2 is SVGAGI. The CDR3 totals 12 residues. With 0 bases removed from V and 9 bases from J, the gap between germline ends came to 8 bases.

The chain recombines TRBV5-8 with TRBJ1-6; TRBD1 might be the D (6 bases). Germline V lookup: CDR1 SGHTS, CDR2 YDEGEE. Trimming pared 1 base from V and 10 bases from J, leaving 15 bases between. This CDR3 is 15 amino acids long. The CDR3 sequence is CASSLYRGSRSPLHF. Here the CDR3 DNA reads TGTGCCAGCAGCTTGTATAGGGGGAGTAGATCACCCCTCCACTTT.

This chain links TRBV19 with TRBJ1-5, with 9 bases fitting TRBD1. J was trimmed by 5 bases and V by 5 bases; bases with no gene match: 10. This CDR3 comprises 16 residues. Germline CDR1 reads LNHDA; CDR2 reads SQIVND (reference sequence). CDR3 DNA sequence: TGTGCCAGTAGTGCCCGGCTGACAGGGGGTCATCAGCCCCAGCATTTT. Translating it yields CASSARLTGGHQPQHF.

The chain employs TRBV5-6 and TRBJ1-5; D unclear. The CDR3 totals 15 residues. The V gene lost 1 base and the J gene lost 4 bases, with 12 bases spanning the gap. Germline loops: CDR1 SGHDT, CDR2 YYEEEE. CDR3 region: CASSLKWSGNQPQHF. The CDR3 bases are TGTGCCAGCAGCTTGAAGTGGTCGGGAAATCAGCCCCAGCATTTT.

V gene TRBV12-3 or TRBV12-4 combines with J gene TRBJ1-1, with TRBD1 matching over 10 bases. With V trimmed by 7 bases and J by 10 bases, 6 bases remained unmatched. This CDR3 spans 12 amino acids. The CDR3 loop is CASTPGQGRAFF. For the CDR3, the DNA is TGTGCCAGCACCCCGGGACAGGGGCGAGCTTTCTTT.

This rearrangement joins TRBV5-4 to TRBJ2-1; a possible D gene is TRBD2 (7 bases). There are 16 residues in the CDR3. CDR1 and CDR2 (germline): SGHNT, YYREEE (reference sequence). The V and J ends lost 4 bases and 7 bases respectively, with 21 bases between them. The CDR3 DNA reads as TGTGCCAGCAGCCGGCCCCCCCGGGGGGCGAATAATGAGCAGTTCTTC. Residues: CASSRPPRGANNEQFF.

The CDR3: CASSYRLTLSGANVLTF. The CDR3 DNA sequence: TGTGCCAGCAGTTACCGGCTGACTCTCTCTGGGGCCAACGTCCTGACTTTC. V gene TRBV6-2 or TRBV6-3 combines with J gene TRBJ2-6; no definite D call. The CDR3 spans 17 residues. Germline V gene data show CDR1 as MNHEY and CDR2 as SVGEGT. Between the trimmed V and J ends, which lost 2 bases and 0 bases, there was a span of 11 bases.

The chain uses TRBV9 and TRBJ1-4, with TRBD1 matching over 8 bases. With 4 bases clipped from V and 6 bases from J, the junction kept 5 bases outside the gene matches. This CDR3 comprises 14 residues. Germline V gives CDR1 SGDLS, CDR2 YYNGEE. This CDR3 reads CASSPGQGDEKLFF. CDR3 in DNA: TGTGCCAGCAGCCCAGGACAGGGAGATGAAAAACTGTTTTTT.